The 28 T cell receptor beta chains in this list originate from one sample, sequenced in a study of T cells expressing NK-cell markers. TCRdb re-called the 5' RACE reads, yielding one record per CDR3 amino acid sequence without DNA. Its clone listing holds some 500,000 distinct CDR3 sequences. Sample: blood T cells: a sorted CD56 or NKG2C T cell subset, CD4+ or CD8+ T cells, or bulk PBMC T cells (not recorded which). The receptors were sampled from a woman aged 45 to 65 in good health.

V and J are TRBV21-1 and TRBJ2-1; TCRdb proposes TRBD2, but this gene call is untestable without DNA. TRBV21-1 represents a pseudogene. The CDR3 is 19 amino acids. CDR3 residues: CASRGGGLAGGISYNEQFF.

This sequence joins TRBV10-3 and TRBJ1-2; TCRdb's D call of TRBD1 is untestable without DNA. CDR3 length equals 13 residues. The V gene's germline CDR1 is ENHRY and CDR2 SYGVKD. The CDR3 sequence: CAIGQMANYGYTF.

The rearrangement joins TRBV20-1 to TRBJ2-7; TCRdb's D call, TRBD2, is unchecked because there is no DNA. The CDR3 length is 15 residues. Germline V lookup: CDR1 DFQATT, CDR2 SNEGSKA (reference sequence). The CDR3 reads CSASLAGGLSYEQYF.

The V and J genes are TRBV11-2 and TRBJ2-5; TCRdb selects TRBD2, and the lack of DNA leaves this call unchecked. The CDR3 is 14 residues long. CDR1 and CDR2 from the germline V gene are SGHAT and FQNNGV. The CDR3 loop reads CASSRSGIGETQYF.

This rearrangement joins TRBV3-1 to TRBJ2-1; TCRdb's assignment of TRBD2 cannot be checked, as there is no DNA. Germline V gene lookup returns CDR1 LGHDT and CDR2 YNNKEL (reference sequence). The CDR3 spans 15 residues. CDR3 loop: CASSRLGAGGGEQFF.

The gene calls are TRBV28 and TRBJ2-3. Germline assignment: CDR1 MDHEN and CDR2 SYDVKM. CDR3 length equals 14 residues. This CDR3 is CASSQLLRTDTQYF.

This chain uses TRBV12-5 with TRBJ2-3; TCRdb indicates TRBD2, and absent DNA this call remains unverified. Germline values: CDR1 LGHNT, CDR2 FRNRAP. CDR3 length: 17 amino acids. CDR3 protein: CASGLVLGSPSPDTQYF. The variable domain in full, completed from reference TRBV12-5 and TRBJ2-3, reads DARVTQTPRHKVTEMGQEVTMRCQPILGHNTVFWYRQTMMQGLELLAYFRNRAPLDDSGMPKDRFSAEMPDATLATLKIQPSEPRDSAVYFCASGLVLGSPSPDTQYFGPGTRLTVL.

V and J are TRBV2 and TRBJ1-6; TCRdb proposes TRBD1, but this gene call is untestable without DNA. The CDR3 contains 15 residues. Germline-derived CDR1 and CDR2 are SNHLY and FYNNEI. CDR3: CASRGGQAYNSPLHF.

This rearrangement joins TRBV29-1 to TRBJ1-3. Germline CDR1 and CDR2: SQVTM and ANQGSEA. This CDR3 contains 14 residues. CDR3 region: CSVVDRSSGNTIYF.

This chain uses TRBV4-1 with TRBJ1-4; the TCRdb call, TRBD1, lacks DNA for checking. CDR1 is MGHRA, CDR2 YSYEKL, per germline. CDR3 size: 15 residues. The CDR3 loop is CASSHGGLGGLELFF.

The chain carries TRBV5-1 and TRBJ1-5; TCRdb returns TRBD1, unconfirmable since there is no DNA. There are 17 residues in the CDR3. Germline CDR1 SGHRS, CDR2 YFSETQ. The CDR3 sequence: CASSLADDRGGGQPQHF.

V gene TRBV11-1 combines with J gene TRBJ2-2; TCRdb indicates TRBD1, and absent DNA this call remains unverified. Germline CDR1 SGHAT, CDR2 FQDESV (reference sequence). This CDR3 spans 16 amino acids. CDR3 amino acids: CASSLGQGVNTGELFF. Filled out from reference TRBV11-1 and TRBJ2-2, the complete variable domain reads EAEVAQSPRYKITEKSQAVAFWCDPISGHATLYWYRQILGQGPELLVQFQDESVVDDSQLPKDRFSAERLKGVDSTLKIQPAELGDSAMYLCASSLGQGVNTGELFFGEGSRLTVL.

The chain carries TRBV10-1 and TRBJ2-2; the TRBD1 assignment by TCRdb is unverifiable without DNA. This CDR3 comprises 13 residues. From germline, CDR1 is WNHNN and CDR2 SYGVQD (reference sequence). CDR3 region: CASSKDRFGELFF.

V is TRBV7-6 and J is TRBJ2-1; TCRdb's D call, TRBD2, is unchecked because there is no DNA. The germline V gene has CDR1 SGHVS and CDR2 FNYEAQ. This CDR3 is 12 amino acids long. CDR3 sequence: CASSSLAGMQFF.

The chain has TRBV12-3 or TRBV12-4 and TRBJ2-2; checking the TCRdb D call of TRBD2 is not possible without DNA. CDR3 length: 16 residues. The CDR3 sequence is CASSAPYGDYTGELFF.

V usage is TRBV6-1 and J usage is TRBJ2-2. Germline lookup yields CDR1 MNHNS and CDR2 SASEGT. This CDR3 contains 15 residues. The CDR3 sequence is CASSELVGNTGELFF.

This rearrangement joins TRBV20-1 to TRBJ2-7; TCRdb selects TRBD2, and the lack of DNA leaves this call unchecked. In germline, CDR1 is DFQATT, CDR2 SNEGSKA (reference sequence). This CDR3 contains 16 residues. CDR3: CSASQLASKISYEQYF.

The gene calls are TRBV5-1 and TRBJ2-7; TCRdb reports TRBD1, a call that lacks DNA to check it against. In germline, CDR1 is SGHRS, CDR2 YFSETQ. CDR3 size: 15 residues. The CDR3 loop is CASSLLRDSIYEQYF.

This chain connects TRBV7-9 to TRBJ2-7. The CDR3 totals 12 residues. In germline, CDR1 is SEHNR, CDR2 FQNEAQ (reference sequence). This CDR3 is CASSYFVGEQYF.

This chain joins TRBV29-1 and TRBJ1-1. Germline loops: CDR1 SQVTM, CDR2 ANQGSEA. The CDR3 is made up of 13 amino acids. CDR3 protein: CSVDLVKNTEAFF.

This chain joins TRBV4-1 and TRBJ2-1; TCRdb reports TRBD1, a call that lacks DNA to check it against. Germline lookup yields CDR1 MGHRA and CDR2 YSYEKL. The CDR3 sequence is 11 residues long. CDR3 region: CASSGGGEQFF.

J is TRBJ1-1 and V is TRBV11-1; TCRdb's D gene call, TRBD1, goes unchecked for lack of DNA. This CDR3 comprises 16 residues. Germline V gives CDR1 SGHAT, CDR2 FQDESV (reference sequence). The CDR3: CASSLRPAGLGTEAFF.

The genes are TRBV28 and TRBJ1-2. The CDR3 consists of 13 residues. Per the germline V gene, CDR1 is MDHEN and CDR2 is SYDVKM. The CDR3 spells CASRAARLYGYTF.

The V and J genes are TRBV10-3 and TRBJ2-3; TCRdb's assignment of TRBD1 cannot be checked, as there is no DNA. CDR3 length equals 12 residues. CDR1 is ENHRY and CDR2 is SYGVKD in the germline V gene. CDR3 in amino acids: CATRGTTDTQYF.

The chain couples TRBV29-1 to TRBJ2-5. CDR3 size: 12 residues. CDR1 and CDR2 (germline): SQVTM, ANQGSEA. The CDR3 region is CSVGEPVRTQYF.

The chain combines TRBV29-1 with TRBJ2-7; as DNA is missing, the TRBD1 call by TCRdb cannot be tested. This CDR3 region has 11 residues. Germline V lookup: CDR1 SQVTM, CDR2 ANQGSEA. CDR3 residues: CSVGVGTEQYF.

J is TRBJ2-2 and V is TRBV10-3; lacking DNA, the TRBD1 call made by TCRdb goes unchecked. The CDR3 consists of 16 residues. Germline lookup yields CDR1 ENHRY and CDR2 SYGVKD. The chain's CDR3 is CAISDPPGHNTGELFF.

The chain has TRBV6-1 and TRBJ2-2; the D call from TCRdb, TRBD1, cannot be confirmed without DNA. The germline gives CDR1 MNHNS, CDR2 SASEGT. This CDR3 is 14 amino acids long. The CDR3 protein is CASRMTQGTGELFF.